The next 25 T cell receptor beta chains were all read from a single sample in a study of T cell responses to AZD1222 COVID-19 vaccine (dated by TCRdb to about 2021). Explained via the paper, the time point label denotes: about 28 days (+/-7) after the second vaccine dose. This specimen's treatment or condition label, interpreted: meningococcal conjugate vaccine given as trial control. The library was produced with the immunoSEQ multiplex PCR assay. Imported from immuneACCESS, the table was reduced by TCRdb to in-frame sequences with V and J called. These copies leave out some clones; in studies compared against another copy, an unresolved V gene accounts for under half, and the cause of the remainder is not known. This sample has 130,000 to 150,000 clones in its table, and approximately 86% of those were observed once. The ten largest clones represent around 5% of the sample. Material: peripheral blood, obtained 28 days after the second dose of the MenACWY control vaccine. These receptors all come from an adult who received the MenACWY meningococcal vaccine as a control.

The chain carries TRBV21-1 and TRBJ1-4; no DNA check was done on the table's D call, TRBD1. TRBV21-1 is marked as a pseudogene. The CDR3 extends over 17 amino acids. This CDR3 is CASRRTGKEWSNEKLFF. The CDR3 DNA reads TGTGCCAGCAGACGGACAGGGAAGGAATGGAGTAATGAAAAACTGTTTTTT.

CDR3 DNA: TGCGCCAGCAGCTTGAACCAGGGTGAAGCTTTCTTT. Protein product: CASSLNQGEAFF. The rearrangement links TRBV5-1 to TRBJ1-1; tentative D call: TRBD1 (5 bases). The CDR3 sequence is 12 residues long. Per the germline V gene, CDR1 is SGHRS and CDR2 is YFSETQ. V lost 1 base and J 7 bases, leaving 8 bases between the germline ends.

This chain uses TRBV18 with TRBJ2-3; D remains ambiguous. The germline V gene encodes CDR1 KGHSH and CDR2 LQKENI. Between the trimmed V and J ends, which lost 6 bases and 1 base, there was a span of 11 bases. The CDR3 has 14 residues. CDR3 bases: TGTGCCAGCTCCATGGTGTCTGGCACAGATACGCAGTATTTT. Protein: CASSMVSGTDTQYF.

About this clone itself: A much more abundant neighbour one base away suggests this may be a read error. This chain links TRBV13 with TRBJ1-1; 8 bases agree with TRBD1. In germline, CDR1 is PRHDT, CDR2 FYEKMQ (reference sequence). The CDR3 has 13 amino acids. The J segment lost 5 bases and the V segment lost 5 bases, leaving 4 bases of the junction unmatched. Here the CDR3 reads CASSPRQGTEAFF. The CDR3 DNA sequence: TGTGCCAGCAGCCCTCGACAGGGGACTGAAGCTTTCTTT.

The chain employs TRBV2 and TRBJ1-2; D is undetermined. CDR1 is SNHLY, CDR2 FYNNEI, per germline. V was pared by 8 bases and J by 5 bases, with 9 bases between. This CDR3 comprises 11 residues. Written as DNA, the CDR3 is TGTGCCAGCGCTAGAAGATATGGCTACACCTTC. This codes for CASARRYGYTF.

The J gene is TRBJ2-7, the V gene TRBV15, with D unclear. The CDR3 is made up of 14 amino acids. Germline assignment: CDR1 LNHNV and CDR2 YYDKDF (reference sequence). The V end was cut by 0 bases, the J end by 4 bases, with 10 bases between. The CDR3 nucleotides read TGTGCCACCAGCAGAGATTGGGGTAATTACGAGCAGTACTTC. Translated: CATSRDWGNYEQYF.

The sample holds a few counts of this clone. The V call is TRBV4-3, the J call TRBJ2-2; D gene uncertain. CDR3 length: 15 residues. Germline V gene lookup returns CDR1 LGHNA and CDR2 YSLEER. With 6 bases removed from V and 0 bases from J, the gap between germline ends came to 11 bases. DNA for the CDR3: TGCGCCAGCAGGATGAGTACTACGAACACCGGGGAGCTGTTTTTT. It encodes CASRMSTTNTGELFF.

This rearrangement joins TRBV9 to TRBJ1-1; D might be TRBD1 (5 bases). The germline V gene encodes CDR1 SGDLS and CDR2 YYNGEE. This CDR3 region has 15 residues. V gave up 3 bases and J gave up 1 base, with 13 bases separating them. This CDR3 reads CASSAGMLGNTEAFF. CDR3 coding DNA: TGTGCCAGCAGCGCAGGGATGCTGGGGAACACTGAAGCTTTCTTT.

The genes are TRBV5-5 and TRBJ1-1; D ambiguous. Trimming removed 0 bases from V and 3 bases from J, with 6 bases in between. From germline, CDR1 is SGHKS and CDR2 YYEKEE (reference sequence). This CDR3 is 13 amino acids long. CDR3: CASSLVGDTEAFF. CDR3 DNA sequence: TGTGCCAGCAGCTTGGTCGGGGACACTGAAGCTTTCTTT.

The CDR3 region has the DNA TGTGCCAGCAGCTTAGAGGCAGGGAAGGGCTACACCTTC. It specifies CASSLEAGKGYTF. The chain employs TRBV7-2 and TRBJ1-2; tentative D call: TRBD1 (5 bases). V was trimmed by 1 base and J by 8 bases, leaving 11 bases between them. Looked up from germline, CDR1 is SGHTA and CDR2 is FQGNSA. CDR3 length equals 13 residues.

The V gene is TRBV5-5, the J gene TRBJ2-2; D is unclear. V lost 4 bases to trimming and J lost 4 bases, with 11 bases between them. CDR1 and CDR2 from the germline V gene are SGHKS and YYEKEE (reference sequence). CDR3 length: 14 amino acids. Here the CDR3 DNA reads TGTGCCAGCAGCCCCCCAGTGGGCACCGGGGAGCTGTTTTTT. Its translation: CASSPPVGTGELFF.

The chain links TRBV9 to TRBJ2-1; 9 nucleotides agree with TRBD2. The germline V gene encodes CDR1 SGDLS and CDR2 YYNGEE. The trim removed 3 bases at V and 2 bases at J, leaving 3 bases unmatched. The CDR3 has 15 amino acids. CDR3 region: CASSARLAAYNEQFF. For the CDR3, the DNA is TGTGCCAGCAGCGCCCGACTAGCGGCCTACAATGAGCAGTTCTTC.

This clone was recorded only once. The rearrangement uses TRBV30 and TRBJ2-2; D remains unclear. The ends were cut back, 4 bases at V and 2 bases at J, with 14 bases in the middle. This CDR3 comprises 15 residues. CDR1 is GTSNPN, CDR2 SVGIG, per germline (reference sequence). In nucleotides, the CDR3 is TGTGCCTGGAAGAGGAGACTCATAAACACCGGGGAGCTGTTTTTT. This codes for CAWKRRLINTGELFF.

This clone was detected once. The chain combines TRBV4-3 with TRBJ2-3; weak D call: TRBD1 (5 bases). V was trimmed by 0 bases and J by 5 bases, leaving 6 bases between them. CDR3 size: 13 residues. CDR1 LGHNA and CDR2 YSLEER come from the germline V gene. In DNA, the CDR3 is TGCGCCAGCAGCCAAGATCAGGGAGATACGCAGTATTTT. Translated: CASSQDQGDTQYF.

This chain joins TRBV5-1 and TRBJ2-1; a weak D match, TRBD1 (7 bases). Trimming took 3 bases from V and 4 from J, leaving 14 bases between them. This CDR3 is 15 amino acids long. Germline assignment: CDR1 SGHRS and CDR2 YFSETQ. In DNA, the CDR3 is TGCGCCAGCAGCTCGCGGGACAGCGGATACAATGAGCAGTTCTTC. Residues: CASSSRDSGYNEQFF.

The chain recombines TRBV18 with TRBJ1-5, with D uncertain. In germline, CDR1 is KGHSH, CDR2 LQKENI. Trimming cost V 4 bases and J 5 bases, with 9 bases left between them. This CDR3 contains 13 residues. The CDR3 sequence: CASSRSEDQPQHF. In DNA, the CDR3 is TGTGCCAGCTCACGTAGTGAGGATCAGCCCCAGCATTTT.

The rearrangement links TRBV3-1 (or the pseudogene TRBV3-2) to TRBJ2-4; a weak D match, TRBD1 (5 bases). Deletions cut 1 base from V and 0 bases from J, with 22 bases between. This CDR3 has 20 amino acids. Germline loops: CDR1 LGHDT, CDR2 YNNKEL (reference sequence). CDR3 region: CASSQGWGKAIRIAKNIQYF. Here the CDR3 DNA reads TGTGCCAGCAGCCAAGGATGGGGCAAAGCAATTCGGATAGCCAAAAACATTCAGTACTTC.

The chain carries TRBV23-1 and TRBJ2-7; 7 nucleotides line up with TRBD2. TRBV23-1 carries the ORF label, with uncertain function. V dropped 0 bases and J dropped 4; count of bases not matched to a gene: 12. CDR3 length: 17 amino acids. CDR3 sequence reads: CASSQSVRSGGEYEQYF. The DNA of the CDR3 is TGCGCCAGCAGTCAATCGGTTAGGTCGGGGGGTGAATACGAGCAGTACTTC.

The sample holds one count of this clone. The chain carries TRBV5-1 and TRBJ2-6, with D perhaps assigned TRBD1 or TRBD2 (6 bases each). The CDR3 length is 17 residues. The germline V gene encodes CDR1 SGHRS and CDR2 YFSETQ. V dropped 4 bases and J dropped 1 base, with 15 bases sitting between them. CDR3 nucleotides: TGCGCCAGCAGCGGGGGGCCCAGAGATTCTGGGGCCAACGTCCTGACTTTC. Encoded protein: CASSGGPRDSGANVLTF.

V and J are TRBV6-5 and TRBJ1-3; D may be TRBD1 (5 bases). Germline V gives CDR1 MNHEY, CDR2 SVGAGI. This CDR3 region has 15 residues. V was trimmed by 2 bases and J by 0 bases, leaving 8 bases between them. The CDR3 nucleotides read TGTGCCAGCAGTTACGCCGGGGCCTCTGGAAACACCATATATTTT. Translation gives CASSYAGASGNTIYF.

This chain joins TRBV12-3 or TRBV12-4 and TRBJ1-6; 7 nucleotides align to TRBD1. V dropped 6 bases and J dropped 6; count of bases not matched to a gene: 2. This CDR3 spans 13 amino acids. The CDR3 here is CASRGQPNSPLHF. CDR3 coding DNA: TGTGCCAGCAGGGGACAGCCTAATTCACCCCTCCACTTT.

This chain uses TRBV6-2 or TRBV6-3 with TRBJ1-1; D remains ambiguous. The CDR3 extends over 14 amino acids. V lost 5 bases, J lost 5 bases, and 15 bases lay in between. CDR1 is MNHEY and CDR2 is SVGEGT in the germline V gene. CDR3 sequence (DNA): TGTGCCAGCAGTCCGGCCTTAGAGAGGACTGAAGCTTTCTTT. It specifies CASSPALERTEAFF.

The rearrangement joins TRBV6-4 to TRBJ1-2; the match to TRBD1 covers 7 bases. The CDR3 loop spans 15 amino acids. V shed 0 bases and J 6 bases; nucleotides not matched to a gene: 7. Per germline, CDR1 MRHNA and CDR2 SNTAGT. The CDR3 loop reads CASSDSAGGYDGYTF. As DNA, the CDR3 is TGTGCCAGCAGTGACTCGGCAGGGGGTTACGATGGCTACACCTTC.

The chain couples TRBV3-1 (or the pseudogene TRBV3-2) to TRBJ2-7; D is perhaps TRBD1 (6 bases). The CDR3 totals 16 residues. V was trimmed by 2 bases and J by 1 base, leaving 15 bases between them. In germline, CDR1 is LGHDT, CDR2 YNNKEL (reference sequence). The CDR3 here is CASSQSISGQSYEQYF. The CDR3 bases are TGTGCCAGCAGCCAATCAATAAGTGGACAGTCCTACGAGCAGTACTTC.

This clone has a handful of counts. V usage is TRBV3-1 (or the pseudogene TRBV3-2) and J usage is TRBJ1-5; 7 bases match TRBD1. V trimming: 6 bases; J trimming: 5 bases; junction bases outside the gene matches: 4. Germline CDR1 is LGHDT and CDR2 is YNNKEL (reference sequence). The CDR3 sequence is 13 residues long. This chain's CDR3 is CASSDRAHQPQHF. CDR3 in DNA: TGTGCCAGCAGTGACAGGGCCCATCAGCCCCAGCATTTT.